This T cell receptor (beta chain) emerged from a study of cytomegalovirus exposure and HLA in healthy donors. 13 Jbeta primers and 60 Vbeta primers were used for the PCR. TCRdb's copy holds only in-frame clones and misses some; the assay was immunoSEQ multiplex PCR. The data hold over 120,000 clones, with approximately 84% observed a single time. In the case of this clone: One end of the junction does not line up with germline, which may come from a read error.

The donors were healthy bone marrow donors. At the time of sampling, donors were nominally healthy, though unrecorded immune exposures were likely. Per the germline V gene, CDR1 is SSHAT and CDR2 is FNYEAQ (reference sequence). This CDR3 contains 15 residues. The sequence was obtained from a man aged 25-45 years in good health and CMV-seropositive. Source material: PBMCs. This chain connects TRBV7-7 to TRBJ2-5; D perhaps matches TRBD2 (5 bases). CDR3 in DNA: TGTGCTAGCAGCTTTTCGCCTAGCTCGGGTGAGACCCAGTACTTC. It is translated as CASSFSPSSGETQYF.